There are a few counts of the clone carrying this T cell receptor (beta chain). V lost 4 bases, J lost 1 base, and 10 bases lay in between. The CDR3 has 15 amino acids. This entry is derived from a study of CD8 T cells in ankylosing spondylitis. One entry per CDR3 protein results from TCRdb running MiXCR on the 5' RACE reads. Among 300,000 to 400,000 distinct CDR3 sequences listed, 20% were seen once. The clonotype was recovered from a male donor with ankylosing spondylitis or in good health (not recorded which). The sequenced sample was blood, either unsorted or a sorted T cell fraction (not recorded which). V is TRBV12-3 or TRBV12-4 and J is TRBJ2-2, with D perhaps TRBD1 (6 bases). The CDR3 loop reads CASSSTGENTGELFF. Here the CDR3 DNA reads TGTGCCAGCAGTTCGACAGGCGAGAACACCGGGGAGCTGTTTTTT.